What follows describes a single T cell receptor beta chain. Its target is not known. The sample comes from a study of CXCR3-negative and CXCR3-positive naive CD8 T cells. Study-level findings and limits: Naive cells that were CXCR3-positive had more hydrophobic TRB CDR3s (compared with CXCR3-negative naive cells).

TRB cDNA libraries were made by UMI-labeled 5' RACE. After re-calling the 5' RACE reads, TCRdb lists one entry per CDR3 protein, DNA absent. In total, the table holds about 98,000 distinct CDR3 sequences. Germline-derived CDR1 and CDR2 are SGHDT and YYEEEE. This CDR3 is built from 16 residues. V and J are TRBV5-6 and TRBJ1-1. The specimen was naive CXCR3+ CD8+ T cells from blood. Subset defined: CD45RO-CCR7+CD27+CD95- naive CD8+ T cells expressing CXCR3 (TNR3+). This TCR came from a human donor in good health. Some clones in this sample may be carry-over from other donors' samples. The CDR3 spells CASSLATEGLNTEAFF.